Shown below are 28 T cell receptor beta chains from a single sample sequenced in a study of blood T cell repertoires in COVID-19. Sequencing was performed with immunoSEQ multiplex PCR; in TCRdb, only in-frame clones are kept and a portion is missing. The sample lists 270,000 or so clones; around 85% were seen once. Sequenced material: peripheral blood. The receptors shown here come from a human donor with COVID-19, enrolled during active disease. The donor label of this sample is uncertain.

Here the CDR3 reads CASSIRRDSHREAFF. In DNA form, the CDR3 reads TGTGCCAGTAGTATACGACGGGACAGCCATCGTGAAGCTTTCTTT. This chain joins TRBV19 and TRBJ1-1, with 7 bases identical to TRBD1. The J segment lost 7 bases and the V segment lost 2 bases, leaving 10 bases of the junction unmatched. Germline CDR1 LNHDA, CDR2 SQIVND (reference sequence). The CDR3 runs to 15 residues.

The chain uses TRBV7-2 and TRBJ2-1; TRBD2 matches 8 bases. The V and J ends lost 4 bases and 3 bases, in that order; junction bases with no gene match: 5. The length of the CDR3 is 15 residues. Looked up from germline, CDR1 is SGHTA and CDR2 is FQGNSA. The CDR3 is CASSSGLEFYNEQFF. The CDR3 region has the DNA TGTGCCAGCAGCTCGGGACTAGAGTTCTACAATGAGCAGTTCTTC.

The chain has TRBV24-1 and TRBJ2-1, with 10 bases aligning to TRBD2. The CDR3 sequence is 16 residues long. The germline V gene has CDR1 KGHDR and CDR2 SFDVKD. V was pared by 4 bases and J by 6 bases, with 8 bases of the junction left unmatched. In nucleotides, the CDR3 is TGTGCCACCAGTGACTCAGCTAGCGGGAGCGTCAATGAGCAGTTCTTC. It is translated as CATSDSASGSVNEQFF.

The genes are TRBV6-2 or TRBV6-3 and TRBJ2-1; the D gene is possibly TRBD2 (7 bases). Looked up from germline, CDR1 is MNHEY and CDR2 is SVGEGT. The CDR3 loop spans 16 amino acids. V was pared by 0 bases and J by 8 bases, with 17 bases between. The CDR3 DNA follows: TGTGCCAGCAGTTACTCGGGGGCGGGAGCCGGGGATGAGCAGTTCTTC. Translating gives CASSYSGAGAGDEQFF.

This chain joins TRBV30 and TRBJ2-1; 7 nucleotides agree with TRBD2. V shed 2 bases, J shed 1 base, and the junction held 5 bases outside the gene matches. CDR1 and CDR2 (germline): GTSNPN, SVGIG (reference sequence). The CDR3 sequence is 15 residues long. The CDR3 DNA is TGTGCCTGGAGTCCCGGGACTACATCCTACAATGAGCAGTTCTTC. Its translation is CAWSPGTTSYNEQFF.

CDR3 residues: CASSFGGAGRSTEAFF. The CDR3, as DNA: TGTGCCAGCAGCTTTGGAGGGGCCGGTCGTAGCACTGAAGCTTTCTTT. The chain has TRBV5-4 and TRBJ1-1, with TRBD1 as a possible D gene (5 bases). CDR3 length equals 16 residues. CDR1 SGHNT and CDR2 YYREEE come from the germline V gene (reference sequence). Trimming pared 2 bases from V and 4 bases from J, leaving 18 bases between.

This clone occurred a few times. This chain uses TRBV28 with TRBJ1-1; no firm D call. The CDR3 totals 15 residues. Per the germline V gene, CDR1 is MDHEN and CDR2 is SYDVKM. Trimming shortened V by 3 bases and J by 0 bases, and 11 bases separated the two germline ends. CDR3 sequence reads: CASSFWTPMNTEAFF. The CDR3 DNA follows: TGTGCCAGCAGTTTTTGGACTCCAATGAACACTGAAGCTTTCTTT.

This sequence joins TRBV28 and TRBJ1-6; D gene unclear. Between the trimmed V and J ends, which lost 7 bases and 5 bases, there was a span of 9 bases. Germline CDR1 and CDR2: MDHEN and SYDVKM. This CDR3 contains 13 residues. The CDR3: CASTRRDNSPLHF. CDR3 coding DNA: TGTGCCAGCACCCGACGGGATAATTCACCCCTCCACTTT. The whole variable domain, filled in from reference TRBV28 and TRBJ1-6, reads DVKVTQSSRYLVKRTGEKVFLECVQDMDHENMFWYRQDPGLGLRLIYFSYDVKMKEKGDIPEGYSVSREKKERFSLILESASTNQTSMYLCASTRRDNSPLHFGNGTRLTVT.

The V gene is TRBV24-1, the J gene TRBJ2-7; possible D gene TRBD1, 6 bases. This CDR3 is 15 amino acids long. Germline V gene data show CDR1 as KGHDR and CDR2 as SFDVKD. Trimming removed 2 bases at V and 0 bases at J, with 10 bases between. The DNA for the CDR3 is TGTGCCACCAGTGATTCCGGGACAAACTCCTACGAGCAGTACTTC. Protein sequence: CATSDSGTNSYEQYF.

V and J are TRBV1 and TRBJ2-2; TRBD2 is the table's D call, not checked against the DNA. TRBV1 counts as a pseudogene. The CDR3 is 16 residues long. The CDR3 region is CTSSQGLAGADGELFF. The DNA for the CDR3 is TGCACCAGCAGCCAAGGACTAGCGGGAGCTGACGGGGAGCTGTTTTTT.

The rearrangement joins TRBV28 to TRBJ2-3; 9 bases map to TRBD1. Germline lookup yields CDR1 MDHEN and CDR2 SYDVKM. V lost 5 bases, J lost 0 bases, and 6 bases stayed unmatched. CDR3 size: 16 residues. CDR3 sequence (DNA): TGTGCCAGCAGTCCCAGAGGACAGGGGAGCACAGATACGCAGTATTTT. It encodes CASSPRGQGSTDTQYF.

The rearrangement joins TRBV10-3 to TRBJ2-1, with TRBD2 matching over 8 bases. The CDR3 runs 13 residues. Germline CDR1 is ENHRY and CDR2 is SYGVKD. After removal of 3 bases from V and 9 bases from J, the junction contained 4 bases not matched to a gene. CDR3 nucleotides: TGTGCCATCAGTGACCTAGCGGGCATTGAGCAGTTCTTC. Translation: CAISDLAGIEQFF.

This clone has a single count. The CDR3, as DNA: TGTGCCAGTAGTATAAGTACAGGGGTCACCGGGGAGCTGTTTTTT. It is translated as CASSISTGVTGELFF. The chain is built from TRBV19 and TRBJ2-2; 7 nucleotides match TRBD1. CDR3 length: 15 amino acids. J was trimmed by 4 bases and V by 2 bases; bases with no gene match: 4. Germline lookup yields CDR1 LNHDA and CDR2 SQIVND (reference sequence).

V gene TRBV18 combines with J gene TRBJ1-1; D is undetermined. The CDR3 runs 12 residues. Trimming removed 5 bases at V and 1 base at J, with 5 bases between. Germline CDR1 and CDR2: KGHSH and LQKENI. The DNA for the CDR3 is TGTGCCAGCTCAATGCGGAACACTGAAGCTTTCTTT. Translation gives CASSMRNTEAFF.

The chain couples TRBV6-5 to TRBJ2-3; D is possibly TRBD2 (5 bases). V shed 4 bases and J shed 0 bases, with 14 bases lying between them. Germline CDR1 reads MNHEY; CDR2 reads SVGAGI. The CDR3 is 16 amino acids. CDR3 loop: CASSSSVRASTDTQYF. For the CDR3, the DNA is TGTGCCAGCAGTTCTTCCGTGAGGGCGAGCACAGATACGCAGTATTTT.

In its sample, this clone was seen a few times. The chain links TRBV14 to TRBJ2-1, with TRBD1 matching over 7 bases. With 0 bases clipped from V and 9 bases from J, the junction kept 5 bases outside the gene matches. Germline assignment: CDR1 SGHDN and CDR2 FVKESK. The CDR3 loop spans 14 amino acids. CDR3 sequence (DNA): TGTGCCAGCAGCCAAGACACAGGGGAAGGTGAGCAGTTCTTC. It translates to CASSQDTGEGEQFF.

The chain carries TRBV12-3 or TRBV12-4 and TRBJ1-5, with D unclear. The length of the CDR3 is 12 residues. V gave up 3 bases and J gave up 4 bases, with 4 bases separating them. The CDR3 here is CASSFHNQPQHF. The CDR3 bases are TGTGCCAGCAGTTTCCATAATCAGCCCCAGCATTTT.

The CDR3 loop is CASSASPGTGGTDTQYF. Written as DNA, the CDR3 is TGTGCCAGCAGCGCCTCCCCCGGGACAGGGGGCACAGATACGCAGTATTTT. This chain links TRBV9 with TRBJ2-3; 10 nucleotides match TRBD1. The germline gives CDR1 SGDLS, CDR2 YYNGEE. Trimming took 3 bases from V and 1 from J; bases not matched to a gene: 8. This CDR3 comprises 17 residues.

The chain carries TRBV5-6 and TRBJ2-7, with 11 bases fitting TRBD1. Trimming cost V 1 base and J 5 bases; bases outside gene matches: 5. The CDR3 contains 15 residues. Germline V gene data show CDR1 as SGHDT and CDR2 as YYEEEE. CDR3 nucleotide sequence: TGTGCCAGCAGCTTGCCCCGGACAGGGGGCAACGAGCAGTACTTC. This codes for CASSLPRTGGNEQYF.

V usage is TRBV28 and J usage is TRBJ1-2; 10 bases agree with TRBD1. V gave up 6 bases and J gave up 2 bases; unmatched junction bases: 6. The CDR3 totals 15 residues. In germline, CDR1 is MDHEN, CDR2 SYDVKM. The CDR3 loop is CASSTGTGVNYGYTF. The CDR3, as DNA: TGTGCCAGCAGCACCGGGACAGGGGTCAACTATGGCTACACCTTC.

The chain links TRBV11-2 to TRBJ2-7; the match to TRBD2 covers 8 bases. The V gene end was trimmed by 4 bases and the J gene end by 2 bases; junction bases not matched to a gene: 7. The CDR3 covers 15 residues. Germline V gene sequence: CDR1 SGHAT, CDR2 FQNNGV. The CDR3 coding sequence is TGTGCCAGCAGCTCCAATAGCGGGAACCCCTACGAGCAGTACTTC. Its translation is CASSSNSGNPYEQYF.

The rearrangement links TRBV21-1 to TRBJ2-7; the DNA was not used to check the table's D call, TRBD1. TRBV21-1 is described as a pseudogene. This CDR3 contains 16 residues. CDR3 sequence (DNA): TGTGCCAGCAGCAAAGCTCCGGGACAGGATGTCTACGAGCAGTACTTC. Protein: CASSKAPGQDVYEQYF.

This clone was detected only once. The J gene is TRBJ2-3, the V gene TRBV7-2; maybe TRBD2 (6 bases). The V gene lost 2 bases and the J gene lost 2 bases, with 8 bases spanning the gap. In germline, CDR1 is SGHTA, CDR2 FQGNSA. The CDR3 length is 14 residues. CDR3: CASSLRGLTDTQYF. The CDR3, as DNA: TGTGCCAGCAGCTTACGGGGACTCACAGATACGCAGTATTTT.

The genes are TRBV19 and TRBJ1-5; 8 bases are a match to TRBD1. Losses at the gene ends were 6 bases for V and 3 bases for J; bases not matched to a gene: 7. The length of the CDR3 is 15 residues. Per the germline V gene, CDR1 is LNHDA and CDR2 is SQIVND (reference sequence). CDR3 residues: CASSQDRAVNQPQHF. CDR3 nucleotides: TGTGCCAGTAGCCAGGACAGGGCAGTCAATCAGCCCCAGCATTTT.

The J gene is TRBJ1-5, the V gene TRBV19; D unclear. Germline CDR1 LNHDA, CDR2 SQIVND (reference sequence). The CDR3 length is 17 residues. Trimming cost V 5 bases and J 0 bases, with 17 bases left between them. The CDR3 nucleotides are TGTGCCAGTAGTCCCCGTAGGCAGGTTCTTAGCAATCAGCCCCAGCATTTT. Encoded protein: CASSPRRQVLSNQPQHF.

The chain carries TRBV6-2 or TRBV6-3 and TRBJ2-7; 7 nucleotides align to TRBD1. This CDR3 has 16 amino acids. CDR1 MNHEY and CDR2 SVGEGT come from the germline V gene. The ends lost 2 bases at V and 6 bases at J; junction bases unmatched: 13. CDR3 nucleotide sequence: TGTGCCAGCAGTTACGACAGGGACCCCTCTCTACGCGAGCAGTACTTC. It codes for CASSYDRDPSLREQYF.

The rearrangement links TRBV5-1 to TRBJ1-1, with 7 bases fitting TRBD1. Germline V gene data show CDR1 as SGHRS and CDR2 as YFSETQ. Losses at the gene ends were 6 bases for V and 4 bases for J; bases not matched to a gene: 15. The CDR3 spans 16 residues. CDR3 in DNA: TGCGCCAGCAACGACAGGAGACAGGGTGTGGGCACTGAAGCTTTCTTT. It codes for CASNDRRQGVGTEAFF.

This clone was seen once. The chain recombines TRBV21-1 with TRBJ1-1; the DNA was not used to check the table's D call, TRBD1. TRBV21-1 is described as a pseudogene. The CDR3 covers 16 residues. This chain's CDR3 is CASSKWGGQPNTEAFF. Here the CDR3 DNA reads TGTGCCAGCAGCAAATGGGGCGGACAGCCGAACACTGAAGCTTTCTTT.